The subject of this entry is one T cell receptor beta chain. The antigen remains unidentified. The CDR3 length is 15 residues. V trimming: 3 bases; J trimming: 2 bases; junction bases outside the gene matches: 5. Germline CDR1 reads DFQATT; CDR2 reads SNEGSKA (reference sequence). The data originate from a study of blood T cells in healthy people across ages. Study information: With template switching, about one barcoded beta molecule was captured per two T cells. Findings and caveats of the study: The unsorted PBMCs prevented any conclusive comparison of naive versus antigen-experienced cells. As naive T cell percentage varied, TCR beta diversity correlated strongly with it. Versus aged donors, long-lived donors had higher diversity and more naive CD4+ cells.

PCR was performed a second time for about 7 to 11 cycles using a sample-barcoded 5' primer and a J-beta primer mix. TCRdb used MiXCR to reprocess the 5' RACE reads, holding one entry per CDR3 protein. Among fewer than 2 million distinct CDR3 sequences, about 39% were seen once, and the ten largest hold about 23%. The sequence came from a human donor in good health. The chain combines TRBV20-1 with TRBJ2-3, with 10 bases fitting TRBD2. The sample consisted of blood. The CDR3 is CSASQRGGNTDTQYF. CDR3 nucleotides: TGCAGTGCTAGTCAGCGGGGGGGTAACACAGATACGCAGTATTTT.